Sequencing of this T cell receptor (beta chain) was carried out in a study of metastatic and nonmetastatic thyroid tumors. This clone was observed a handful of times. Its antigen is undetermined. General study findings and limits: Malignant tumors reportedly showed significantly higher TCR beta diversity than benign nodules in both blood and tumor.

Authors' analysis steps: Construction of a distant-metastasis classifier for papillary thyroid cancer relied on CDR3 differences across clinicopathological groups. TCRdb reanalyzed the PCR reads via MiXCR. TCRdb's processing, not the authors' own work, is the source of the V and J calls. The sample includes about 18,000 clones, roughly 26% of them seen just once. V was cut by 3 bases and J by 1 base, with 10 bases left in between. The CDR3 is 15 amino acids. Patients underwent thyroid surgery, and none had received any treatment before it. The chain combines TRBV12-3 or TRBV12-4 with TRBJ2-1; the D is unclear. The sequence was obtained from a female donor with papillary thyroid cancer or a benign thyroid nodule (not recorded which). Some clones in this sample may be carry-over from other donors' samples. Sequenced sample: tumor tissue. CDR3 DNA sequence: TGTGCCAGCAGTTTTTACAGTCAGTCCTACAATGAGCAGTTCTTC. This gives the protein CASSFYSQSYNEQFF.